The rows below give T cell receptor beta chains drawn from one sample of a study of T cell repertoires in cytomegalovirus infection. One entry per CDR3 protein results from TCRdb running MiXCR on the reads. The table includes about half a million distinct CDR3 sequences, more than 40% detected once. These receptors' antigens are unknown. The sequences come from cultured PBMCs, collected from culture after CMV antigen stimulation. The receptors stem from a human donor in good health (CMV status not recorded). Some clones in this sample may be carry-over from other donors' samples. Both conserved end residues are trimmed from each CDR3.

j_call v_call cdr3_aa
TRBJ2-1 TRBV11-2 ASSLSVGERNEQF
TRBJ1-1 TRBV5-1 ASSLLKSGTEAF
TRBJ2-4 TRBV18 ASSPPSAAGGNIQY
TRBJ2-7 TRBV12-5 ASGFCRKTRQLPDYEQY
TRBJ2-1 TRBV5-6 ASSLQLVPNEQF
TRBJ1-1 TRBV12-3/TRBV12-4 ASSPPTGSGAF
TRBJ2-5 TRBV7-2 ASAGGWGETQY
TRBJ1-4 TRBV7-2 ASSIPGEGFATNEKLF
TRBJ2-5 TRBV4-3 ASSQGEGTTSAGTQY
TRBJ2-5 TRBV20-1 SALRGTSGRLETQY
TRBJ2-3 TRBV7-2 ASSLRAGGDTDTQY
TRBJ1-3 TRBV7-9 ASSLGAPQGAGNTIY
TRBJ2-3 TRBV6-1 ASSRGWTDTQY
TRBJ1-1 TRBV11-2 ASSPARGTEAF
TRBJ1-6 TRBV7-6 ASSLYVRGVGSPLH
TRBJ2-7 TRBV5-1 ASSFAGYEQY
TRBJ1-5 TRBV19 ASRPTGNQPQH
TRBJ2-7 TRBV7-2 ASSLESPDEQY
TRBJ1-4 TRBV3-1 ASSYPGPNEKLF
TRBJ2-3 TRBV11-2 ASSLPRWGDTQY
TRBJ2-7 TRBV6-2/TRBV6-3 ASQQGNEQY
TRBJ2-7 TRBV18 ASSPDNSYEQY
TRBJ2-1 TRBV11-2 ASSRLRGGPRNEQF
TRBJ2-7 TRBV6-8 ASSYSTPSGGSEQY
TRBJ1-5 TRBV6-1 ASASGHFNQPQH
TRBJ1-1 TRBV24-1 ATGSGTEAF
TRBJ2-3 TRBV20-1 SGGGSRTDTQY
TRBJ2-1 TRBV7-9 ASSSRLDHEQF
TRBJ2-3 TRBV7-2 ASSPTAGPLRDTQY
TRBJ2-1 TRBV27 ASSFQTGYEQF
TRBJ2-7 TRBV5-1 ASSLYSGPYEQY
TRBJ2-3 TRBV12-5 ASGSAGGGSTDTQY
TRBJ2-5 TRBV11-2 ASRTRQGRSGETQY
TRBJ2-5 TRBV18 ASSPGGSAETQY
TRBJ2-1 TRBV6-2/TRBV6-3 ASTKGPSSYNEQF
TRBJ1-3 TRBV29-1 SVIWGTGGNTIY
TRBJ2-1 TRBV3-1 ASSATGPNNEQF
TRBJ2-4 TRBV6-2/TRBV6-3 ASIGLAGDYGAKNIQY
TRBJ2-1 TRBV7-2 ASSSHRGKDEQF
TRBJ1-1 TRBV7-6 ASSRAWAQDRTGRSYNTEAF
TRBJ1-2 TRBV7-8 ASSSLAETVNYGYT
TRBJ1-2 TRBV7-2 ASSLGGPPWYT
TRBJ2-3 TRBV7-2 ASSLMGGTDTQY
TRBJ1-2 TRBV12-3/TRBV12-4 ASSILRPGQQTYGYT
TRBJ1-1 TRBV19 ASTGSRVTEAF
TRBJ1-5 TRBV12-3/TRBV12-4 ASSLRPNQPQH
TRBJ2-7 TRBV7-8 ASSLEAGLANEQY
TRBJ2-1 TRBV19 ASRNRGSGEQF
TRBJ2-7 TRBV6-1 ASWRNGGRGLD
TRBJ1-5 TRBV5-6 ASSLGVAGNQPQH
TRBJ1-5 TRBV19 ASSRQGTVAQPQH